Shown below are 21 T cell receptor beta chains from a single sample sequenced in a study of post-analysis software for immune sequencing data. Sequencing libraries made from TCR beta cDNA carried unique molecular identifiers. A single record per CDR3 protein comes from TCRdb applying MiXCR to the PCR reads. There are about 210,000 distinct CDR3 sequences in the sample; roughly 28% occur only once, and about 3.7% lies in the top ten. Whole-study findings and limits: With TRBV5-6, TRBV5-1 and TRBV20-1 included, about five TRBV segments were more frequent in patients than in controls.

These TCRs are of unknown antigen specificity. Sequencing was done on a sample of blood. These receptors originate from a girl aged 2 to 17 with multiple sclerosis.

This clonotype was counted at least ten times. Here the CDR3 DNA reads TGTGCCAGCAGTTTATGGGGCGGAGAGACCCAGTACTTC. It codes for CASSLWGGETQYF. This rearrangement joins TRBV12-3 or TRBV12-4 to TRBJ2-5; D perhaps matches TRBD1 (5 bases). This CDR3 is 13 amino acids long. V shed 2 bases and J shed 4 bases, with 8 bases lying between them.

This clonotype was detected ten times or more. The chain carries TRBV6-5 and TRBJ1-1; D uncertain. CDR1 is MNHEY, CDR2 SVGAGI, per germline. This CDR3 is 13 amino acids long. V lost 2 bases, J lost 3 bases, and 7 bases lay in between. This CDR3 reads CASSYMEDTEAFF. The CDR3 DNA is TGTGCCAGCAGTTACATGGAGGACACTGAAGCTTTCTTT.

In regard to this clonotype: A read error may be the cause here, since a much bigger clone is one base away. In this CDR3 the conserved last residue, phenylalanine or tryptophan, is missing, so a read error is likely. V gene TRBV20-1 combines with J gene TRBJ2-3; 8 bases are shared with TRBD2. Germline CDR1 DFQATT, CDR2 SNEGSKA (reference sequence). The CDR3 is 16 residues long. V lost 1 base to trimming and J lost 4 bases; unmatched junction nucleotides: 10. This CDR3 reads CSARARLAPSPDTQYL. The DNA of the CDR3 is TGCAGTGCTAGAGCCCGACTAGCGCCTAGCCCAGATACGCAGTATTTG.

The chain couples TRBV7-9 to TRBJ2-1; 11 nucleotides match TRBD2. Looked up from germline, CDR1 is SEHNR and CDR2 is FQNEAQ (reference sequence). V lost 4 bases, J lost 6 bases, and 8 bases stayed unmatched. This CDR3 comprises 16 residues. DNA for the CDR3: TGTGCCAGCAGCTCCGCTAGCGGGGGGCAGGGCAATGAGCAGTTCTTC. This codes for CASSSASGGQGNEQFF. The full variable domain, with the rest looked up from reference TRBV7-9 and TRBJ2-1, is DTGVSQNPRHKITKRGQNVTFRCDPISEHNRLYWYRQTLGQGPEFLTYFQNEAQLEKSRLLSDRFSAERPKGSFSTLEIQRTEQGDSAMYLCASSSASGGQGNEQFFGPGTRLTVL.

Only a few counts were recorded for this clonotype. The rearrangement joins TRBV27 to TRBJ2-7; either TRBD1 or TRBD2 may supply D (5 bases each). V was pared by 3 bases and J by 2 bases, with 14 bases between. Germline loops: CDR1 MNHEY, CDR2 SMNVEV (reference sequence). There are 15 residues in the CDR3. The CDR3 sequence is CASSFGRDGTYEQYF. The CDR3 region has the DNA TGTGCCAGCAGTTTCGGACGGGACGGGACCTACGAGCAGTACTTC.

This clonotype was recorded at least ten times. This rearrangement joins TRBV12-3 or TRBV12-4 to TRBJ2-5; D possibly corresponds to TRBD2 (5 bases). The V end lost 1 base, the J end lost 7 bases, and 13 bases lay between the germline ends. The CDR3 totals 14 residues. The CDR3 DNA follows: TGTGCCAGCAGTTTAGTGCGGGCGTATGTGACCCAGTACTTC. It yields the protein CASSLVRAYVTQYF.

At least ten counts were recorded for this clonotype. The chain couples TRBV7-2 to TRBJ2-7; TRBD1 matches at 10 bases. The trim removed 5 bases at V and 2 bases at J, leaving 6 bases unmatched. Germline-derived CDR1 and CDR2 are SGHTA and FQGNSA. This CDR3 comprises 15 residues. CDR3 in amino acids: CASSPGQGVAYEQYF. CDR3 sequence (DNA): TGTGCCAGCAGCCCAGGACAGGGGGTGGCCTACGAGCAGTACTTC.

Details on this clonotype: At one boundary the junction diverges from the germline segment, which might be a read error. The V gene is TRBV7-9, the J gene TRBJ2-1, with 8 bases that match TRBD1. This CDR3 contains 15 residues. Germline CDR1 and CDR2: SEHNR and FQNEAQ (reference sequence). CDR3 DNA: TGTGGCAGCAACAAAAGGGAGTCAGGGGGCTATGAGCAGTTCTTC. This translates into CGSNKRESGGYEQFF.

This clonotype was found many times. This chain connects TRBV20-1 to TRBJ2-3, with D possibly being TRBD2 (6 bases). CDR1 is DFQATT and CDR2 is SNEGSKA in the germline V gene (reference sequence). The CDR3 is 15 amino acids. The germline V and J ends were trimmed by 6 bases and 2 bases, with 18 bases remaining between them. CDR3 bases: TGCAGTGCGCCCCAACCGGGACTTACCACAGATACGCAGTATTTT. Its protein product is CSAPQPGLTTDTQYF.

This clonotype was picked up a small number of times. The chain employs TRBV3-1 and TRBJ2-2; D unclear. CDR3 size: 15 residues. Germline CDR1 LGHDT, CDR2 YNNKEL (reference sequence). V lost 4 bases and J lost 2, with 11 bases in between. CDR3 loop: CASSPRHVNTGELFF. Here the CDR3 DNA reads TGTGCCAGCAGCCCCAGACACGTTAACACCGGGGAGCTGTTTTTT. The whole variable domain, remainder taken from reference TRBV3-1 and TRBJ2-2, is DTAVSQTPKYLVTQMGNDKSIKCEQNLGHDTMYWYKQDSKKFLKIMFSYNNKELIINETVPNRFSPKSPDKAHLNLHINSLELGDSAVYFCASSPRHVNTGELFFGEGSRLTVL.

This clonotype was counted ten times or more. CDR3 nucleotides: TGCGCCAGCAGCTTCGTAGGATCGACCCGGGGCACAGATACGCAGTATTTT. Translating it yields CASSFVGSTRGTDTQYF. This chain links TRBV5-1 with TRBJ2-3, with D uncertain. The CDR3 consists of 17 residues. Germline assignment: CDR1 SGHRS and CDR2 YFSETQ. Trimming removed 2 bases at V and 1 base at J, with 17 bases between. Based on the CDR3 plus reference TRBV5-1 and TRBJ2-3, the full variable domain is KAGVTQTPRYLIKTRGQQVTLSCSPISGHRSVSWYQQTPGQGLQFLFEYFSETQRNKGNFPGRFSGRQFSNSRSEMNVSTLELGDSALYLCASSFVGSTRGTDTQYFGPGTRLTVL.

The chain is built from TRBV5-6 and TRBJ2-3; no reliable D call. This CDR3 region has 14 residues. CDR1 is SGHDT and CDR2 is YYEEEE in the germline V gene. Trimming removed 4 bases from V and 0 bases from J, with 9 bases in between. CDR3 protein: CASSGDPSTDTQYF. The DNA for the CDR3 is TGTGCCAGCAGCGGCGATCCTAGCACAGATACGCAGTATTTT.

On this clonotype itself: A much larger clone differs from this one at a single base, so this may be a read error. CDR3 amino acids: CASSRVFGTGQETQYF. The CDR3 DNA follows: TGTGCCAGCAGCCGAGTCTTCGGGACAGGGCAAGAGACCCAGTACTTC. J is TRBJ2-5 and V is TRBV3-1, with 9 nucleotides matching TRBD1. The CDR3 contains 16 residues. Germline V lookup: CDR1 LGHDT, CDR2 YNNKEL (reference sequence). Trimming cost V 4 bases and J 2 bases; bases outside gene matches: 8.

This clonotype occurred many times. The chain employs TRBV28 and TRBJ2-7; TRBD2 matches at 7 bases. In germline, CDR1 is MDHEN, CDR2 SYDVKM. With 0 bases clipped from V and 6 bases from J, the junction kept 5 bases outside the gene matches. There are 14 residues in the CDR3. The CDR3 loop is CASSLWSGGREQYF. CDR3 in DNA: TGTGCCAGCAGTTTATGGTCGGGAGGACGCGAGCAGTACTTC. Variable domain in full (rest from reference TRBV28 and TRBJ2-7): DVKVTQSSRYLVKRTGEKVFLECVQDMDHENMFWYRQDPGLGLRLIYFSYDVKMKEKGDIPEGYSVSREKKERFSLILESASTNQTSMYLCASSLWSGGREQYFGPGTRLTVT.

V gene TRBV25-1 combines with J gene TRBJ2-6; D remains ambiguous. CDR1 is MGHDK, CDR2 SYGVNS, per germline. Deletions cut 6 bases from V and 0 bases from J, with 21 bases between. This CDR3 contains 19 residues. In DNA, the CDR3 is TGTGCCAGCAGGGGTTGGGGTGTGGGCCCCAGCTCTGGGGCCAACGTCCTGACTTTC. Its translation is CASRGWGVGPSSGANVLTF.

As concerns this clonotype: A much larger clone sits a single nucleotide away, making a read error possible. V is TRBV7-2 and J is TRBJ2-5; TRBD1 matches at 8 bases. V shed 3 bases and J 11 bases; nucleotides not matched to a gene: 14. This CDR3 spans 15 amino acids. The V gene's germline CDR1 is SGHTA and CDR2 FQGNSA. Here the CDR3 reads CASSFGQGPREWQYF. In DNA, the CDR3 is TGTGCCAGCAGCTTTGGACAGGGCCCCAGGGAATGGCAGTACTTC.

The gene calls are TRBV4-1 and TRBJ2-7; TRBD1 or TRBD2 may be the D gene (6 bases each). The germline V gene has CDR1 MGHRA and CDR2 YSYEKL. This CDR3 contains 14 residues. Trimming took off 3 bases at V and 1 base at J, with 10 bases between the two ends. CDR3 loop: CASSHRGRSYEQYF. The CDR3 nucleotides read TGCGCCAGCAGCCATCGGGGGCGTTCCTACGAGCAGTACTTC.

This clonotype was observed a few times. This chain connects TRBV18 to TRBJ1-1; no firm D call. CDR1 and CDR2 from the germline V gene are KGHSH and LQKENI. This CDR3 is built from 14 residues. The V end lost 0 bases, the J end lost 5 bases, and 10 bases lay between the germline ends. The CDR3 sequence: CASSPPSKRTEAFF. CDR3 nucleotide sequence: TGTGCCAGCTCACCACCGAGTAAACGGACTGAAGCTTTCTTT. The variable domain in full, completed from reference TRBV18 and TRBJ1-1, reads NAGVMQNPRHLVRRRGQEARLRCSPMKGHSHVYWYRQLPEEGLKFMVYLQKENIIDESGMPKERFSAEFPKEGPSILRIQQVVRGDSAAYFCASSPPSKRTEAFFGQGTRLTVV.

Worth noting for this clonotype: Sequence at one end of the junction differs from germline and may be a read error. The CDR3 nucleotides are TGTGCCAGCAGCCCCGGTACTGGCGGGAGCGCAGATATGCAGTATTTT. Protein product: CASSPGTGGSADMQYF. The genes are TRBV12-3 or TRBV12-4 and TRBJ2-3, with 7 positions matching TRBD2. The CDR3 spans 16 residues.

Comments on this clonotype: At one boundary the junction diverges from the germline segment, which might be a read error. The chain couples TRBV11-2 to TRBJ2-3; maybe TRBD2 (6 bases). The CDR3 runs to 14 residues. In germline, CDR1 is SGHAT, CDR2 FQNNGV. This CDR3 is CASSLRERTDTQYF. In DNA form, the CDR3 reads TGTGCCAGCAGCTTGCGGGAACGCACAGACACGCAGTATTTT.

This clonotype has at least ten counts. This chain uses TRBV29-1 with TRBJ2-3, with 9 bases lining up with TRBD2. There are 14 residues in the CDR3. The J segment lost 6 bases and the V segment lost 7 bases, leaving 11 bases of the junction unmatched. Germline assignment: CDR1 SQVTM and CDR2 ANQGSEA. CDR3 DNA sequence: TGCAGCGCCCAAAGGCGGGGGGGTGCTGATACGCAGTATTTT. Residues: CSAQRRGGADTQYF.